The present TCR beta chain was sequenced within a study of glioma-infiltrating T cells after dendritic cell vaccination (TCRdb year 2016). The study in broad terms: The cohort included some 15 glioblastoma patients drawn from Phase I and II dendritic cell vaccination trials, of whom 9 were newly diagnosed and 6 had recurrent disease. In glioblastoma patients vaccinated with dendritic cells, deep sequencing of TCR beta CDR3 regions served to measure tumor-infiltrating lymphocyte content and to compare repertoires between tumor and blood. Between the early 2000s and the early 2010s, the patients were given dendritic cell vaccination pulsed with autologous tumor lysate. The vaccine consisted of monocyte-derived dendritic cells cultured less than 9 days with IL-4 and GM-CSF, then pulsed overnight with autologous tumor lysate. Each patient was given three intradermal dendritic cell vaccine injections, spaced two weeks apart, in the arm below the axilla. TCR sequencing metrics, including TIL content and tumor-blood repertoire overlap, were correlated with survival after dendritic cell vaccination.

Per the publication, the time point label means: after dendritic cell vaccination, including at tumor progression/relapse. Patients were selected on the basis of adequate residual fresh-frozen tumor tissue and more than two years of available survival data. Although molecular status otherwise differed among the glioblastoma patients, no patient had an isocitrate dehydrogenase mutation. PBMC were collected before vaccination, two weeks after the third vaccination, and at tumor progression if tumor progression occurred. The Qiagen DNeasy Blood extraction Kit was used to extract genomic DNA. Comment on this clone: Its antigen remains undetermined. No much larger clone is present one base from it, and per-base qualities are unavailable.

The study at large found these results: The three-group TCR overlap response model was described as speculative and requiring prospective validation. No direct relationship between TCR clonality and survival was found, suggesting a diverse polyclonal response may matter. After dendritic cell vaccination, a higher estimated pretreatment TIL content predicted longer time to progression and longer overall survival. The cohort was small and heterogeneous, and full blood and tumor sets were available for few patients, with initial-recurrent tumor pairs available for even fewer patients.

Measured from the cysteine to the phenylalanine, the CDR3 is 14 residues long. Kept here is only the CDR3 DNA, which spans 42 bases and is read in frame from base 1. Cut back by 1 base and 7 bases, the V and J ends lie 11 bases apart. As encoded in the germline V gene, CDR1 is MNHNS while CDR2 is SASEGT. Using the immunoSEQ assay, TCRB CDR3 regions were amplified from 1.5 to 2 micrograms of genomic DNA, or from all available DNA when less than that was on hand. For multiplex PCR, 60 forward primers for TCR V beta segments and 13 reverse primers for J beta segments were used. To estimate the number of reads per starting template, synthetic control templates were added to each sample at limiting dilution. The Illumina HiSeq System generated sequencing reads of 87 bp. Concerning the study's data processing: PCR and sequencing errors were removed by a nearest neighbor algorithm that merged closely related sequences. TCR overlap was measured as the percentage of unique tumor TCR beta sequences also present in the same patient's peripheral blood. What TCRdb holds here is the immuneACCESS table cut down to in-frame rearrangements. Part of the clones is not present; checked against another copy, under half of the missing clones reflect an unresolved V gene, and the others are unexplained. V, J and clone size derive from that table, while D and trimming were established from the DNA sequence. The sample data list about 24,000 clones, and under 90% of these were observed just once. Together, the top ten hold 2.5% to 3% of the sample.

The source is a human donor with glioblastoma. Recombination joined TRBV6-1 with TRBJ1-5; too little of a D gene remains to name it. Sequenced here: blood, sampled after dendritic cell vaccination. CDR3 reads: CASSEVGGRQPQHF. The nucleotide sequence is TGTGCCAGCAGTGAAGTGGGAGGTCGGCAGCCCCAGCATTTT.